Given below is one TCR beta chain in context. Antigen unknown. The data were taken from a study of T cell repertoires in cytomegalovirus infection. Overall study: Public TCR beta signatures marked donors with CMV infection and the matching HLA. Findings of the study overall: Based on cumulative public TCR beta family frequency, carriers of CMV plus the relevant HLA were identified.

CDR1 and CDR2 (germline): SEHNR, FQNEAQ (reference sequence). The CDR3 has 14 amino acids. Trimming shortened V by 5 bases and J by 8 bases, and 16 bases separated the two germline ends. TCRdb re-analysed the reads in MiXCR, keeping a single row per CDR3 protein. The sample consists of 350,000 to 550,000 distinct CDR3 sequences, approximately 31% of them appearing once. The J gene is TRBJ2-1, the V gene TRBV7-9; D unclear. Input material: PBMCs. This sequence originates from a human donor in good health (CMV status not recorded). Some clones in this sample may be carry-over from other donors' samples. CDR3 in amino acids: CASSPLPTWDEQFF. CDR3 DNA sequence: TGTGCCAGCAGCCCCCTTCCTACTTGGGATGAGCAGTTCTTC.